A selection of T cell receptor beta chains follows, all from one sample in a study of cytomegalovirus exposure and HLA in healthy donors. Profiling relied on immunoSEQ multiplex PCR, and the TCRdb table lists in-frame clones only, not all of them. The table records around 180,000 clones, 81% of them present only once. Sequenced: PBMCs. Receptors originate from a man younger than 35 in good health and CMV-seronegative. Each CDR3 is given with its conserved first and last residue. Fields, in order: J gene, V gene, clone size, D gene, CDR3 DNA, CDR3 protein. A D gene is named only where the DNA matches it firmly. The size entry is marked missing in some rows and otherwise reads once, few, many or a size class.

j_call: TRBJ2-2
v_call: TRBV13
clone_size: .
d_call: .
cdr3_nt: TGTGCCAGCAGCGGGGGTTGGGGGCGCGGCACCGGGGAGCTGTTTTTT
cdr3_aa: CASSGGWGRGTGELFF

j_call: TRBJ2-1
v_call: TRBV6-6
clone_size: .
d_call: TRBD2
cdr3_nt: TGTGCCAGCAAAGGTAGCGGGAGTAGTTCCTACAATGAGCAGTTCTTC
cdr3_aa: CASKGSGSSSYNEQFF

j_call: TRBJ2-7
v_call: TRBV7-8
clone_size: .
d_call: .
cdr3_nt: TGTGCCAGCAGCTTAGGCGGTGACTCCTACGAGCAGTACTTC
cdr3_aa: CASSLGGDSYEQYF

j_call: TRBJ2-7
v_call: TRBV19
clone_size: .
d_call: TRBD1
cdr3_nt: TGTGCCAGTAGTATGGGGACAGGGGGTTTCCACTACGAGCAGTACTTC
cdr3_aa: CASSMGTGGFHYEQYF

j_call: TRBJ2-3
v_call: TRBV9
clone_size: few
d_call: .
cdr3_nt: TGTGCCAGCAGCGCCGTTTCGACAGGGAGGTCAGATACGCAGTATTTT
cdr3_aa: CASSAVSTGRSDTQYF

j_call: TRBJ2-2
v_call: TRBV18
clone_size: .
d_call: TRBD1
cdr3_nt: TGTGCCAGCTCACTGGACAGGGTCGACACCGGGGAGCTGTTTTTT
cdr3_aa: CASSLDRVDTGELFF

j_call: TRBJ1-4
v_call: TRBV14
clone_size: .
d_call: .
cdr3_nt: TGTGCCAGCAGCCAAGATAGGGGCCGTGAAAAACTGTTTTTT
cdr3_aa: CASSQDRGREKLFF

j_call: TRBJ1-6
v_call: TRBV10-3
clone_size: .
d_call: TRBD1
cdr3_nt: TGTGCCATTCGGACAGGGGAAGGTAATTCACCCCTCCACTTT
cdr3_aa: CAIRTGEGNSPLHF

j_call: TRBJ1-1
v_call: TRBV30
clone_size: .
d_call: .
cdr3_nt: TGTGCCTGGACGCGGGGGCCCCGAAACACTGAAGCTTTCTTT
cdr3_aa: CAWTRGPRNTEAFF

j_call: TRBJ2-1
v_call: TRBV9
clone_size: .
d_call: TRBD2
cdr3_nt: TGTGCCAGCAGCGTCACTAGCGGGCACTACAATGAGCAGTTCTTC
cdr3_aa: CASSVTSGHYNEQFF

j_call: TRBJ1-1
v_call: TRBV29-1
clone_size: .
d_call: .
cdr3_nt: TGCAGCGTTCGCCAACAGGGTTGGTTGAACACTGAAGCTTTCTTT
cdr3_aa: CSVRQQGWLNTEAFF

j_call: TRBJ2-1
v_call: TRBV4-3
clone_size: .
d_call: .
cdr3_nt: TGCGCCAGCAGCCAAGTGGGGGGGCCGGTTGAGCAGTTCTTC
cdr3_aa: CASSQVGGPVEQFF

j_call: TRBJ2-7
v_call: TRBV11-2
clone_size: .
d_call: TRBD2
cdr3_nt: TGTGCCACAGGACTAGCGGGAGGATCCTACGAGCAGTACTTC
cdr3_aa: CATGLAGGSYEQYF

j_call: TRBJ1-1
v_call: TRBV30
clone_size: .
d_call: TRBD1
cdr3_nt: TGTGCCTGGAACCCTAGGACAGGAGCGAACACTGAAGCTTTCTTT
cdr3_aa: CAWNPRTGANTEAFF

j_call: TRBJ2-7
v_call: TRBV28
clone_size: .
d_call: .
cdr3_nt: TGTGCCAGCTGCTCTTTTGGGGGTACGGGACACAACTACGAGCAGTACTTC
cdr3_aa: CASCSFGGTGHNYEQYF

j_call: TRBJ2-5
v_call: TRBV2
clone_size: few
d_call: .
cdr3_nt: TGTGCCAGCAGTGGAATCCCGCTCGACAGACAAGAGACCCAGTACTTC
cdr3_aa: CASSGIPLDRQETQYF

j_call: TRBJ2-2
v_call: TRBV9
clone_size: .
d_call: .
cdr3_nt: TGTGCCAGCAGCGTCGATGGGGCCAGCACCGGGGAGCTGTTTTTT
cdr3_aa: CASSVDGASTGELFF

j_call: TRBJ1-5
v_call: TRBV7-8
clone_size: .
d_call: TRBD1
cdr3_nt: TGTGCCAGCAGCCCAGGGACAGACTATTGGGGCAATCAGCCCCAGCATTTT
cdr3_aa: CASSPGTDYWGNQPQHF

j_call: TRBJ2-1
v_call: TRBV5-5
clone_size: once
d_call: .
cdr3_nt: TGTGCCAGCAGCCGATTAGGGGACTACAATGAGCAGTTCTTC
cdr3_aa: CASSRLGDYNEQFF

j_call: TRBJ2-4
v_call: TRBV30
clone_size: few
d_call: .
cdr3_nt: TGTGCCTGGACGTGGGCCCGCAAAAACATTCAGTACTTC
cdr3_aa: CAWTWARKNIQYF

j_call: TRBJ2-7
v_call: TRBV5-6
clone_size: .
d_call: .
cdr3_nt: TGTGCCAGCAGCTTGAACAGGGCTTACGAGCAGTACTTC
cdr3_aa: CASSLNRAYEQYF

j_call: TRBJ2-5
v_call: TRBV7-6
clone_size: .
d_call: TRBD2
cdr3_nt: TGTGCCAGCAGCTTAGTAGGGACTAGCGGGAGAGCGGCAGAGACCCAGTACTTC
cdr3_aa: CASSLVGTSGRAAETQYF

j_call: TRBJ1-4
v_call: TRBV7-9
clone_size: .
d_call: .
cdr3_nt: TGTGCCAGCAGCTCCCTTCGGACAGTCTTAAAGCCGGCTGAAAAACTGTTTTTT
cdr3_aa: CASSSLRTVLKPAEKLFF

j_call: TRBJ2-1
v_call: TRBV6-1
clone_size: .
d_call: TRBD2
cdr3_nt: TGTGCCAGCACTAGCGGGGGGAGCTCCTACAATGAGCAGTTCTTC
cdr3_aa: CASTSGGSSYNEQFF

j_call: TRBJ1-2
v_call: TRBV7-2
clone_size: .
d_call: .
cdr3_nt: TGTGCCAGCAGCTATGATCGGGAAGGCAGTAATGGCTACACCTTC
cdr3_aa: CASSYDREGSNGYTF

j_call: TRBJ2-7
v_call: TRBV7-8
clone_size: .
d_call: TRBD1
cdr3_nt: TGTGCCAGCAGCTTTCAGACAGGGCCCCTCTCCTACGAGCAGTACTTC
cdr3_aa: CASSFQTGPLSYEQYF

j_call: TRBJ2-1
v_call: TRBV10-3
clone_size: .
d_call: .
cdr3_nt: TGTGCCATCAGTGTGGGGGACATTGTTAACAATGAGCAGTTCTTC
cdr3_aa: CAISVGDIVNNEQFF

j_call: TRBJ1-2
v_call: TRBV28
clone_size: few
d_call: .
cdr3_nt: TGTGCCAGCAATACGGGTCTACGGGGCTACACCTTC
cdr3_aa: CASNTGLRGYTF

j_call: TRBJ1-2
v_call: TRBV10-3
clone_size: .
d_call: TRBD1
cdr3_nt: TGTGCCATCAGTGAGTCGACTCTGGACAGGGGGCGAAGTGGCTACACCTTC
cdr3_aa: CAISESTLDRGRSGYTF

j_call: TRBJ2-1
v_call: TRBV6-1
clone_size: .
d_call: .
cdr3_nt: TGTGCCAGCAGTGAAACAGCTTACAATGAGCAGTTCTTC
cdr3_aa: CASSETAYNEQFF

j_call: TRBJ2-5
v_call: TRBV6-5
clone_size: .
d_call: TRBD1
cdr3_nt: TGTGCCAGTCCGAGACAGGGCTCCCAAGGATGGGAGTACTTC
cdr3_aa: CASPRQGSQGWEYF

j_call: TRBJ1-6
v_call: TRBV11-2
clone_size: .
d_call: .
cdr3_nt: TGTGCCAGCAGCTTAGATTTTGGGGCTAATTCACCCCTCCACTTT
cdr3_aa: CASSLDFGANSPLHF

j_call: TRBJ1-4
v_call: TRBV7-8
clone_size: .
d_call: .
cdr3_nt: TGTGCCAGCAGGGGGGCTTTGTCAACTAATGAAAAACTGTTTTTT
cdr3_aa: CASRGALSTNEKLFF

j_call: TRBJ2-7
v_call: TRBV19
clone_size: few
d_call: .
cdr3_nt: TGTGCCAGTAGTATAGGTAGTACAGGGCGACCCTACGAGCAGTACTTC
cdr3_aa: CASSIGSTGRPYEQYF

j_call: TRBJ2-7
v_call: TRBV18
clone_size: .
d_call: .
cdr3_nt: TGTGCCAGCTCACCAGGGCCCGAGCAGTACTTC
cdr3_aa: CASSPGPEQYF

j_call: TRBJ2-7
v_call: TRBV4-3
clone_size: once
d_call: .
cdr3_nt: TGCGCCAGCAGCCAAGATCGGGAAGACGAGCAGTACTTC
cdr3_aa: CASSQDREDEQYF

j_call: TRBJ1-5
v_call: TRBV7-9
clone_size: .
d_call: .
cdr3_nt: TGTGCCAGCAGCTTTGGACACTCTAATCAGCCCCAGCATTTT
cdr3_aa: CASSFGHSNQPQHF

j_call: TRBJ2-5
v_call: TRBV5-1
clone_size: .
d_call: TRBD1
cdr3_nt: TGCGCCAGCAGCTTGAGACAGGGGCAAGAGACCCAGTACTTC
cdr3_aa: CASSLRQGQETQYF

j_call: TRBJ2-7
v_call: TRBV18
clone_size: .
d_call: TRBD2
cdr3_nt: TGTGCCAGCTCACAAGGGACTAGCGGGGCTCTATCCTACGAGCAGTACTTC
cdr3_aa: CASSQGTSGALSYEQYF

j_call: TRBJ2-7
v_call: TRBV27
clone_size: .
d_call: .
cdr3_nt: TGTGCCAGCAGTCCCTTTCCTAGCCGTACCTACGAGCAGTACTTC
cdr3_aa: CASSPFPSRTYEQYF

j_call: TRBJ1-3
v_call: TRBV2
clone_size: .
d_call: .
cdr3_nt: TGTGCCAGCAGTCTCAGGGACACCATATATTTT
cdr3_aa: CASSLRDTIYF

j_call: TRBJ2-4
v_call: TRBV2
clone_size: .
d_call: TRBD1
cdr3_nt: TGTGCCAGCAGCGGACAGGGGGCGACCAAAAACATTCAGTACTTC
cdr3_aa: CASSGQGATKNIQYF

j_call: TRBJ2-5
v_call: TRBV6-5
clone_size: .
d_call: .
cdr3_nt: TGTGCCAGCAGTTACTCCGGCCAAGAGACCCAGTACTTC
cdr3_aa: CASSYSGQETQYF

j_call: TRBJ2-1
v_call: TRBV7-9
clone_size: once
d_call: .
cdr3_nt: TGTGCCAGCAGCCCCCAGCCCTCTGGAGTCGGAGAGCAGTTCTTC
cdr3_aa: CASSPQPSGVGEQFF

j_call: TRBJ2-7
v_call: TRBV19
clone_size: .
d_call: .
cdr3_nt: TGTGCCAGTAGAGTTTCCGGGATAGCCCGCTACGAGCAGTACTTC
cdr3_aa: CASRVSGIARYEQYF

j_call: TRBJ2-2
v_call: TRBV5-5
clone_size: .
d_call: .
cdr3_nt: TGTGCCAGCACCACTATTCGGATGGCGGGGGAGCTGTTTTTT
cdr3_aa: CASTTIRMAGELFF

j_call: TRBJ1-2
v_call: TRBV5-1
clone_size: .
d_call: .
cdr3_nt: TGCGCCAGCAGCTTGGAGCAGGGGACGTTGGGAGGCTACACCTTC
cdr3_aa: CASSLEQGTLGGYTF

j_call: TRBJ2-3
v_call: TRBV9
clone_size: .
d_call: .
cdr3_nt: TGTGCCAGCAGCGTAACCGGGGGTGCCCAGGGCACAGATACGCAGTATTTT
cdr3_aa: CASSVTGGAQGTDTQYF